A selection of T cell receptor beta chains follows, all from one sample in a study of shared clonotypes between healthy human individuals. Using immunoSEQ multiplex PCR, the repertoire was profiled, and TCRdb retains in-frame clones only, with some absent. The sample holds approximately 2.3 million clones, 93% seen once. The sample comprised naive CD4+ T cells from PBMCs. Source of these receptors: a man aged 18-30 years in good health. Some clones in this sample may be carry-over from other donors' samples. CDR3s include the opening cysteine and the closing phenylalanine or tryptophan. A D gene is named only where the DNA matches it firmly. Only some rows state a clone size, as once, few, many or a class for expanded clones.

v_call: TRBV9; d_call: TRBD2; j_call: TRBJ2-7; clone_size: NA; cdr3_aa: CASSPTSGDYEQYF; cdr3_nt: TGTGCCAGCAGCCCGACTAGCGGGGACTACGAGCAGTACTTC
v_call: TRBV6-6; d_call: TRBD1; j_call: TRBJ1-1; clone_size: NA; cdr3_aa: CASSPQGGVTEAFF; cdr3_nt: TGTGCCAGCAGTCCTCAGGGGGGAGTCACTGAAGCTTTCTTT
v_call: TRBV4-2; d_call: TRBD1; j_call: TRBJ1-5; clone_size: once; cdr3_aa: CASSQSGQGYAQPQHF; cdr3_nt: TGTGCCAGCAGCCAGTCGGGACAGGGGTACGCTCAGCCCCAGCATTTT
v_call: TRBV9; d_call: NA; j_call: TRBJ2-2; clone_size: once; cdr3_aa: CASSVAPSANTGELFF; cdr3_nt: TGTGCCAGCAGCGTAGCCCCTAGCGCGAACACCGGGGAGCTGTTTTTT
v_call: TRBV28; d_call: NA; j_call: TRBJ2-1; clone_size: NA; cdr3_aa: CASSPHSGGYNEQFF; cdr3_nt: TGTGCCAGCAGTCCCCATAGCGGAGGCTACAATGAGCAGTTCTTC
v_call: TRBV11-2; d_call: NA; j_call: TRBJ2-3; clone_size: NA; cdr3_aa: CASSLAQGIVTQYF; cdr3_nt: TGTGCCAGCAGCTTAGCCCAGGGAATAGTTACGCAGTATTTT
v_call: TRBV29-1; d_call: NA; j_call: TRBJ1-5; clone_size: few; cdr3_aa: CSVAGLNQPQHF; cdr3_nt: TGCAGCGTTGCTGGGTTAAATCAGCCCCAGCATTTT
v_call: TRBV25-1; d_call: TRBD1; j_call: TRBJ2-7; clone_size: NA; cdr3_aa: CASSQGANYEQYF; cdr3_nt: TGTGCCAGCAGCCAGGGGGCGAACTACGAGCAGTACTTC
v_call: TRBV7-2; d_call: NA; j_call: TRBJ2-7; clone_size: NA; cdr3_aa: CASSLAGEQYF; cdr3_nt: TGTGCCAGCAGCTTAGCAGGCGAGCAGTACTTC
v_call: TRBV19; d_call: TRBD2; j_call: TRBJ2-5; clone_size: NA; cdr3_aa: CASRGVVLETQYF; cdr3_nt: TGTGCCAGTCGGGGGGTAGTGTTGGAGACCCAGTACTTC
v_call: TRBV29-1; d_call: NA; j_call: TRBJ1-3; clone_size: NA; cdr3_aa: CSVEKDTPGNTIYF; cdr3_nt: TGCAGCGTTGAAAAGGACACACCTGGAAACACCATATATTTT
v_call: TRBV7-9; d_call: TRBD1; j_call: TRBJ1-1; clone_size: NA; cdr3_aa: CASIRDSEAFF; cdr3_nt: TGTGCCAGCATCCGGGACAGTGAAGCTTTCTTT
v_call: TRBV11-2; d_call: TRBD1; j_call: TRBJ2-3; clone_size: once; cdr3_aa: CASSRYRGDTQYF; cdr3_nt: TGTGCCAGCAGCCGGTACAGGGGAGATACGCAGTATTTT